This TCR beta chain was obtained from a study of spatial heterogeneity in lung cancer. Study overall: Detection consistently yielded more beta chains than alpha chains. Across the raw uncorrected reads, a unique TCR and UMI combination was observed, on average, more than ten times.

Germline V gives CDR1 DFQATT, CDR2 SNEGSKA (reference sequence). The CDR3 sequence is 12 residues long. Every TCR cDNA molecule bore its own unique molecular identifier. MiXCR was run by TCRdb on the 5' RACE reads, yielding one entry per CDR3 protein. The table shows around 40,000 distinct CDR3 sequences, with 4.5% to 6% occurring only once. This clonotype was picked up a small number of times. A read error may account for a junction end that differs from germline. The time point here: sample taken at primary tumor resection. The authors sequenced whole RNA from tumor, nontumor lung or frozen PBMC without sorting.

The receptor was derived from a male donor with early-stage non-small cell lung cancer. The genes are TRBV20-1 and TRBJ1-2; a weak D match, TRBD1 (5 bases). The sequencing used PBMCs, collected at surgery. DNA of the CDR3: TGCAGTGCTAGAGATGAGGGGCCTAAAAATCACTTC. As protein: CSARDEGPKNHF.